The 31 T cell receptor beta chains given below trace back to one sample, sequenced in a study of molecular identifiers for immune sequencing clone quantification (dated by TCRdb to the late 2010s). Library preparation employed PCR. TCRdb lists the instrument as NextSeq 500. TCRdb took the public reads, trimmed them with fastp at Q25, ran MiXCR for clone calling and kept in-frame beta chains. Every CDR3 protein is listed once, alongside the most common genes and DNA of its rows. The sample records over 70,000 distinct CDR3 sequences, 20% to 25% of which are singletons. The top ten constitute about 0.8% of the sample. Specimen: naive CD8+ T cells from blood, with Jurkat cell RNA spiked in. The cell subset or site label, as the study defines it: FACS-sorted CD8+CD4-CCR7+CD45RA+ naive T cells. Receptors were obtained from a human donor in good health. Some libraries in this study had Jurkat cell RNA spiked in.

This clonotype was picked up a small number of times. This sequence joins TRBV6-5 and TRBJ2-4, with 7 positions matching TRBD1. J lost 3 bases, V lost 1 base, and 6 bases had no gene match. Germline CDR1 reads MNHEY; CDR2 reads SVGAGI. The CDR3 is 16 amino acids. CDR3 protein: CASSYLGGEGKNIQYF. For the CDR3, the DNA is TGTGCCAGCAGTTACTTAGGGGGCGAAGGCAAAAACATTCAGTACTTC.

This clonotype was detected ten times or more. The CDR3 spells CASSLAGLAKNIQYF. CDR3 DNA sequence: TGTGCCAGCAGCTTAGCCGGACTAGCCAAAAACATTCAGTACTTC. V and J are TRBV7-9 and TRBJ2-4, with D perhaps TRBD2 (5 bases). V shed 0 bases and J shed 0 bases, with 6 bases lying between them. Per the germline V gene, CDR1 is SEHNR and CDR2 is FQNEAQ (reference sequence). CDR3 size: 15 residues.

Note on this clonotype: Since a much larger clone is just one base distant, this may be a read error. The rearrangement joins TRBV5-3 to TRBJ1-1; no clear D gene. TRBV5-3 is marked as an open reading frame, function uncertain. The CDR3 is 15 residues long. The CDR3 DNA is TGTACCAGCAGCTTTATTGGGGAGAAATACACTGAAGCTTTCTTT. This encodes CTSSFIGEKYTEAFF.

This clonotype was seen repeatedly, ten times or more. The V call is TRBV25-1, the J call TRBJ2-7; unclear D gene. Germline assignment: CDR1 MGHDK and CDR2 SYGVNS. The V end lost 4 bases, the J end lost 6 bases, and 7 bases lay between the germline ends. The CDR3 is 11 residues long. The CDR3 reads CASSGSGEQYF. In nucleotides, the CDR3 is TGTGCCAGCAGTGGGTCGGGCGAGCAGTACTTC.

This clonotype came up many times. The CDR3 is CASSQDGQGENIQYF. CDR3 coding DNA: TGTGCCAGCAGCCAAGACGGACAGGGCGAAAACATTCAGTACTTC. The J gene is TRBJ2-4, the V gene TRBV14; TRBD1 matches at 8 bases. The V gene's germline CDR1 is SGHDN and CDR2 FVKESK. This CDR3 comprises 15 residues. The J segment lost 5 bases and the V segment lost 0 bases, leaving 3 bases of the junction unmatched.

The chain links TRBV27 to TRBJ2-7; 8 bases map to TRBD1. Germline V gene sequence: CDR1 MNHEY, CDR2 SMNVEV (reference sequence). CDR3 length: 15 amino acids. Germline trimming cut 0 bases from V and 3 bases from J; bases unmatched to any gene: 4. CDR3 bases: TGTGCCAGCAGTTTATCCGGGACAGGATACTACGAGCAGTACTTC. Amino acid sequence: CASSLSGTGYYEQYF.

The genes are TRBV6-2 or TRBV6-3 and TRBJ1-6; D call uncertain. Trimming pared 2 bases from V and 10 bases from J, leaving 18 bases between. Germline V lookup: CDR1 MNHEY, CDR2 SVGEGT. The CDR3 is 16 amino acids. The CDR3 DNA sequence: TGTGCCAGCAGTTACCTGAAGGTTGAGTTCGGGTCACCCCTCCACTTT. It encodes CASSYLKVEFGSPLHF.

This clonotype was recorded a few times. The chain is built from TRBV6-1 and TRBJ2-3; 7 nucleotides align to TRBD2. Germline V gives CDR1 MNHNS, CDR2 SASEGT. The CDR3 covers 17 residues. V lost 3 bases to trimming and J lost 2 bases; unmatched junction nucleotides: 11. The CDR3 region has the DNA TGTGCCAGCAGTGACCCCCGCCTAGCGGCCAACACAGATACGCAGTATTTT. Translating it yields CASSDPRLAANTDTQYF.

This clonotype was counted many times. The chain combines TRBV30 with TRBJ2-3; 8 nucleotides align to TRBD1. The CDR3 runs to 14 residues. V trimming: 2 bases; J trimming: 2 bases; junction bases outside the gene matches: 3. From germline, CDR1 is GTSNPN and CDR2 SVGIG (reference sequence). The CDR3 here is CAWSRTGFTDTQYF. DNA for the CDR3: TGTGCCTGGAGTAGGACAGGGTTCACAGATACGCAGTATTTT.

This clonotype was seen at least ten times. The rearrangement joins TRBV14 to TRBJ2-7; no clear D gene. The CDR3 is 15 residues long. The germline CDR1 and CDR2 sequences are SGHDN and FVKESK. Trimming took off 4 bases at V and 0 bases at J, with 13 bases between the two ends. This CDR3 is CASSRGRSSSYEQYF. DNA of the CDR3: TGTGCCAGCAGCCGCGGCCGTAGCAGCTCCTACGAGCAGTACTTC.

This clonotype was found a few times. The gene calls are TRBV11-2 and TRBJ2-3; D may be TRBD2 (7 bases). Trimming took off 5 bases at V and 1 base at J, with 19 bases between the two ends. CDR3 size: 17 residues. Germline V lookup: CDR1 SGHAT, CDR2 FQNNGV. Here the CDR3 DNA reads TGTGCCAGCAGCCATGGGGGGGGGGCTGGAGGCACAGATACGCAGTATTTT. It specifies CASSHGGGAGGTDTQYF.

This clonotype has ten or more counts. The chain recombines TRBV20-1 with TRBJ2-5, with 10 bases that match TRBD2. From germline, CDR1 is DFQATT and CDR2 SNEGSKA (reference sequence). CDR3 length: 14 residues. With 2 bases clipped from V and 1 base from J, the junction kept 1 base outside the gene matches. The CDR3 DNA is TGCAGTGCTAGAATAGCGGGGGGCCAAGAGACCCAGTACTTC. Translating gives CSARIAGGQETQYF.

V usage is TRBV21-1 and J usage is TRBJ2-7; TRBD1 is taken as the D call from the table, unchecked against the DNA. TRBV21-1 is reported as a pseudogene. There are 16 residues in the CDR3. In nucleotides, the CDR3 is TGTGCCAGCAGCCGCCCAACCGGGACAGGAAGAGGCGAGCAGTACTTC. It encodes CASSRPTGTGRGEQYF.

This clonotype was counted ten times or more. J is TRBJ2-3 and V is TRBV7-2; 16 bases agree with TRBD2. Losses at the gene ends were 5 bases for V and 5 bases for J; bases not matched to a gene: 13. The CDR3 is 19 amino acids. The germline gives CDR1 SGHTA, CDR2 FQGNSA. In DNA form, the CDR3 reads TGTGCCAGCAGCCAGAGCCTGGGGACTAGCGGGGGGGCCGGAGATACGCAGTATTTT. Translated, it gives CASSQSLGTSGGAGDTQYF.

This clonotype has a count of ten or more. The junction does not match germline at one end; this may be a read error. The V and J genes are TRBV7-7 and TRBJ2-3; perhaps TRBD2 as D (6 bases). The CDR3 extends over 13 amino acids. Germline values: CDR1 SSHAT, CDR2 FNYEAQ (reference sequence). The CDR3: CASSWDLRNTQYF. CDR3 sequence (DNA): TGTGCTAGCAGCTGGGACTTAAGAAATACGCAGTATTTT.

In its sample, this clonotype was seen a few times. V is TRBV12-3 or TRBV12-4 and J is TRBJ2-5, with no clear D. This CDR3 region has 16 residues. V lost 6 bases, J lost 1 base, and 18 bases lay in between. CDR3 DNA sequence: TGTGCCAGCAGGCGGCTGGCGGCGACAACCCAAGAGACCCAGTACTTC. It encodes CASRRLAATTQETQYF.

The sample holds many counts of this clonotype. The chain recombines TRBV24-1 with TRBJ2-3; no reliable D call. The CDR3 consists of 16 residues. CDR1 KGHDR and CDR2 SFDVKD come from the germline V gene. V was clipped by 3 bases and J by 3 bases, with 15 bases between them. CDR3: CATSDTTSEHTDTQYF. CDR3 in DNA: TGTGCCACCAGTGATACAACCAGCGAGCATACAGATACGCAGTATTTT.

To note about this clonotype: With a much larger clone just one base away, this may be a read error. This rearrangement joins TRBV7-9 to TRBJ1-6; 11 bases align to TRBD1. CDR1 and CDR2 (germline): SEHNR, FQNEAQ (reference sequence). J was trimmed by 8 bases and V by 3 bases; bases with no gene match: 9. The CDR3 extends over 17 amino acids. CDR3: CASSFRDRGFGDSPLHF. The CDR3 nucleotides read TGTGCCAGCAGCTTTAGGGACAGGGGGTTCGGTGATTCACCCCTCCACTTT.

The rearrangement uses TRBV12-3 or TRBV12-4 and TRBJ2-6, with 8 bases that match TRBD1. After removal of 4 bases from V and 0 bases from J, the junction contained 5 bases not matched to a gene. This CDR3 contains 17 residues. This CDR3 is CASSWGTGPSGANVLTF. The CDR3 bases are TGTGCCAGCAGTTGGGGGACAGGACCCTCTGGGGCCAACGTCCTGACTTTC.

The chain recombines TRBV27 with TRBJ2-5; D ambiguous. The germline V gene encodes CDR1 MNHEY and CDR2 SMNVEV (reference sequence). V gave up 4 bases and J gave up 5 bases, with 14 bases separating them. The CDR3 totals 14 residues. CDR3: CASSSSWLTETQYF. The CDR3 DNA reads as TGTGCCAGCAGTTCATCTTGGCTGACTGAGACCCAGTACTTC.

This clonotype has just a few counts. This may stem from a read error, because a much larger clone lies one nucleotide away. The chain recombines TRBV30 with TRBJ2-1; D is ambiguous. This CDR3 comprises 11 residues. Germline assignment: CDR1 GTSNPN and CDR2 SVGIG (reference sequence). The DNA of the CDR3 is TGTGCCTGGAGTGTCGAAGAGGAGCAGATCTTC. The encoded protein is CAWSVEEEQIF. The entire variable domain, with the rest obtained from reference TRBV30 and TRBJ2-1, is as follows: SQTIHQWPATLVQPVGSPLSLECTVEGTSNPNLYWYRQAAGRGLQLLFYSVGIGQISSEVPQNLSASRPQDRQFILSSKKLLLSDSGFYLCAWSVEEEQIFGPGTRLTVL.

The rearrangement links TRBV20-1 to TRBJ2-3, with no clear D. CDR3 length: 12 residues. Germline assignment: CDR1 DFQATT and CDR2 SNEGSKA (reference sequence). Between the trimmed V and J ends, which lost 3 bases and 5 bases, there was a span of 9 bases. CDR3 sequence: CSASDGRDTQYF. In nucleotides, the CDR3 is TGCAGTGCTAGTGATGGGCGAGATACGCAGTATTTT.

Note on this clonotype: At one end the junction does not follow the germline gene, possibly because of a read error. DNA of the CDR3: TGTGCCGGTAGTATCCTAGCGGGAGCCTACGAGCAGTACTTC. This codes for CAGSILAGAYEQYF. V and J are TRBV19 and TRBJ2-7, with 10 positions matching TRBD2. The CDR3 consists of 14 residues. The germline V gene encodes CDR1 LNHDA and CDR2 SQIVND (reference sequence).

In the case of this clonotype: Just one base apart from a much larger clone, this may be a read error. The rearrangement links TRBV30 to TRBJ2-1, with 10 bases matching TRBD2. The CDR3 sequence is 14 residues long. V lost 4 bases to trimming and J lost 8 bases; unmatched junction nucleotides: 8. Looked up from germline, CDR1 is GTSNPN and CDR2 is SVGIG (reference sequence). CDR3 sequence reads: CAWTRTSGTDEQFF. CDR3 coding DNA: TGTGCCTGGACAAGGACTAGCGGCACGGATGAGCAGTTCTTC.

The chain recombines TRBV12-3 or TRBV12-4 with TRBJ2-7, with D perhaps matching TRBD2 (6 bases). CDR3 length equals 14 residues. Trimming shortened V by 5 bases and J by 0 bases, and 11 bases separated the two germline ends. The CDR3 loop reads CASSVASASYEQYF. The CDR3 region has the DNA TGTGCCAGCAGTGTCGCTAGCGCCTCCTACGAGCAGTACTTC.

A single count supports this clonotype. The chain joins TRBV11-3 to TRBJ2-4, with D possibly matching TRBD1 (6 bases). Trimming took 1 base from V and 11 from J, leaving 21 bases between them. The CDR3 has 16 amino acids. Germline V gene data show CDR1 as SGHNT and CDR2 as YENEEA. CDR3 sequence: CASSLVQGGARSVQYF. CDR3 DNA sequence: TGTGCCAGCAGCTTAGTACAGGGTGGCGCCAGAAGCGTTCAGTACTTC.

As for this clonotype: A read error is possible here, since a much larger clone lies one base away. CDR3 nucleotides: TGTGTCAGCAGCTACGGACAGTTCGGAGGTACTGAAGCTTTCTTT. Translation: CVSSYGQFGGTEAFF. The chain has TRBV13 and TRBJ1-1; maybe TRBD1 (6 bases). Germline V CDR1 and CDR2: PRHDT, FYEKMQ (reference sequence). This CDR3 contains 15 residues.

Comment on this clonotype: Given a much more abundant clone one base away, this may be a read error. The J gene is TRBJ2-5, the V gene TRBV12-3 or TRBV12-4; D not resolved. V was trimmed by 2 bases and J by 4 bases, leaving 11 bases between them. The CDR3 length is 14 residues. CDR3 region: CASSLRQRSETQYF. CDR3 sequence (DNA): TGTGCCAGCAGTTTACGTCAGAGGTCAGAGACCCAGTACTTC.

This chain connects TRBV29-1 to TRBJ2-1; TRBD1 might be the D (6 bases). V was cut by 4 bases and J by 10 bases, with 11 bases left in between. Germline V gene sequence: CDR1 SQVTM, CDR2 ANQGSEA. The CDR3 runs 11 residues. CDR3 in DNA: TGCAGCGTTGTCACAGGGTACGAGCAGTTCTTC. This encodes CSVVTGYEQFF.

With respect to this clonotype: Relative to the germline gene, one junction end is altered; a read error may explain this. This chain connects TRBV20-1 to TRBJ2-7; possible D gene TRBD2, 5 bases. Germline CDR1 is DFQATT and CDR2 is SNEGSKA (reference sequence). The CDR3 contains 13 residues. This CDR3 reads CSAALGVSHEPYF. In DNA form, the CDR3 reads TGCAGTGCGGCGCTCGGGGTCTCCCACGAGCCGTACTTC.

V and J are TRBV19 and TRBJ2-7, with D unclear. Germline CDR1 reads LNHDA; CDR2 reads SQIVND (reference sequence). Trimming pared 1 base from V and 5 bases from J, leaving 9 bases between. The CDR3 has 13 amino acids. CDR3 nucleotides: TGTGCCAGTAGTATAGGGGGATATGACGAGCAGTACTTC. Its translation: CASSIGGYDEQYF.